Below are 19 T cell receptor beta chains sequenced from a single sample in a study of OX40 agonist ivuxolimab in advanced cancers. Sequenced by immunoSEQ multiplex PCR; TCRdb stores in-frame clones only, minus some. There are about 24,000 clones in the sample; 80% to 85% occur only once, and under 20% lies in the top ten. The starting material was CD4+ or CD8+ T cells sorted from blood, obtained in a trial of the OX40 agonist ivuxolimab. Source of these receptors: an adult with an advanced solid tumor such as melanoma, head and neck, liver or kidney cancer.

The J gene is TRBJ2-5, the V gene TRBV5-1, with 9 bases that match TRBD2. With 2 bases clipped from V and 1 base from J, the junction kept 3 bases outside the gene matches. Germline-derived CDR1 and CDR2 are SGHRS and YFSETQ. CDR3 length: 15 residues. CDR3 sequence (DNA): TGCGCCAGCAGCTTACTGCGGGGGGGCCAAGAGACCCAGTACTTC. Amino acid sequence: CASSLLRGGQETQYF.

The J gene is TRBJ1-2, the V gene TRBV30; 8 bases are shared with TRBD1. V trimming: 4 bases; J trimming: 4 bases; junction bases outside the gene matches: 2. Germline loops: CDR1 GTSNPN, CDR2 SVGIG (reference sequence). CDR3 size: 12 residues. CDR3 sequence: CAWTGGGYGYTF. The CDR3 bases are TGTGCCTGGACAGGGGGCGGCTATGGCTACACCTTC.

The chain joins TRBV4-3 to TRBJ2-7; 7 positions agree with TRBD2. The CDR3 runs to 14 residues. Trimming removed 4 bases from V and 6 bases from J; junction bases left unmatched: 9. CDR1 LGHNA and CDR2 YSLEER come from the germline V gene. CDR3 sequence (DNA): TGCGCCAGCAGCCGACGGCGGGAGTCTGGCGAGCAGTACTTC. Its translation: CASSRRRESGEQYF.

The chain uses TRBV5-1 and TRBJ2-1; no reliable D call. Trimming took off 1 base at V and 5 bases at J, with 10 bases between the two ends. CDR1 and CDR2 from the germline V gene are SGHRS and YFSETQ. This CDR3 region has 14 residues. The CDR3, as DNA: TGCGCCAGCAGCTTGCCTCCGGGCAACAATGAGCAGTTCTTC. This sequence encodes CASSLPPGNNEQFF.

This clone was counted once. This chain uses TRBV5-1 with TRBJ2-6; D remains ambiguous. Germline V gene data show CDR1 as SGHRS and CDR2 as YFSETQ. The length of the CDR3 is 15 residues. V was cut by 6 bases and J by 9 bases, with 19 bases left in between. The DNA of the CDR3 is TGCGCCAGCATCCCCCAGCCCGACCTAAACAACGTCCTGACTTTC. It yields the protein CASIPQPDLNNVLTF.

This rearrangement joins TRBV7-8 to TRBJ2-3; 10 nucleotides line up with TRBD2. V shed 1 base and J 4 bases; nucleotides not matched to a gene: 11. CDR1 SGHVS and CDR2 FQNEAQ come from the germline V gene. The CDR3 is made up of 18 amino acids. The CDR3 DNA reads as TGTGCCAGCAGCTTAGGAATAGGGCGAGCGGGGGGGCCAGATACGCAGTATTTT. It codes for CASSLGIGRAGGPDTQYF.

The rearrangement links TRBV18 to TRBJ2-1, with 9 bases aligning to TRBD2. Trimming removed 1 base from V and 9 bases from J; junction bases left unmatched: 10. The CDR3 is made up of 16 amino acids. Germline lookup yields CDR1 KGHSH and CDR2 LQKENI. CDR3 amino acids: CASSPQGLAPGAEQFF. In DNA form, the CDR3 reads TGTGCCAGCTCACCACAGGGACTAGCACCAGGGGCTGAGCAGTTCTTC.

This clone has only a few counts. The gene calls are TRBV9 and TRBJ1-1; D call uncertain. Germline V gene sequence: CDR1 SGDLS, CDR2 YYNGEE. CDR3 length equals 13 residues. The V and J ends lost 1 base and 2 bases respectively, with 6 bases between them. This CDR3 is CASSVTVNTEAFF. For the CDR3, the DNA is TGTGCCAGCAGCGTAACGGTCAACACTGAAGCTTTCTTT.

The chain employs TRBV30 and TRBJ2-1; D perhaps matches TRBD2 (5 bases). The germline CDR1 and CDR2 sequences are GTSNPN and SVGIG (reference sequence). The CDR3 contains 11 residues. V lost 5 bases and J lost 8, with 10 bases in between. The CDR3: CAWGGSDEQFF. The CDR3 DNA is TGTGCCTGGGGAGGTAGCGATGAGCAGTTCTTC.

The CDR3, as DNA: TGCGCCAGCAGCCCGGGTTCGGGCGGTCAGCCCCAGCATTTT. Translated, it gives CASSPGSGGQPQHF. This rearrangement joins TRBV4-3 to TRBJ1-5, with D unclear. V dropped 4 bases and J dropped 6 bases, with 13 bases sitting between them. Germline V CDR1 and CDR2: LGHNA, YSLEER. This CDR3 comprises 14 residues.

V usage is TRBV5-1 and J usage is TRBJ2-7; either TRBD1 or TRBD2 may fit D (5 bases each). V was clipped by 0 bases and J by 2 bases, with 21 bases between them. The CDR3 sequence is 18 residues long. Germline loops: CDR1 SGHRS, CDR2 YFSETQ. This chain's CDR3 is CASSLAPRSGRIPYEQYF. The DNA of the CDR3 is TGCGCCAGCAGCTTGGCCCCGAGATCGGGGCGCATCCCCTACGAGCAGTACTTC.

The CDR3 loop is CASGFGVGPGTDTQYF. The CDR3 DNA sequence: TGTGCTAGTGGTTTTGGGGTGGGGCCTGGCACAGATACGCAGTATTTT. The rearrangement uses TRBV12-5 and TRBJ2-3; TRBD1 is a possible D gene (5 bases). The CDR3 extends over 16 amino acids. Trimming removed 3 bases from V and 1 base from J, with 14 bases in between. Germline V CDR1 and CDR2: LGHNT, FRNRAP.

The chain joins TRBV18 to TRBJ1-2, with TRBD1 as a possible D gene (5 bases). V was trimmed by 4 bases and J by 7 bases, leaving 16 bases between them. This CDR3 has 14 amino acids. Germline CDR1 KGHSH, CDR2 LQKENI. The CDR3 DNA reads TGTGCCAGCTCACATGACTCCATTCAGGGTGGCTACACCTTC. It codes for CASSHDSIQGGYTF.

The CDR3 sequence: CASSEDWIEQYF. The CDR3 bases are TGTGCCAGCAGTGAGGACTGGATCGAGCAGTACTTC. This chain joins TRBV2 and TRBJ2-7; TRBD2 might be the D (5 bases). CDR3 length: 12 amino acids. V lost 3 bases to trimming and J lost 6 bases, with 9 bases between them. CDR1 is SNHLY, CDR2 FYNNEI, per germline. The whole variable domain, filled in from reference TRBV2 and TRBJ2-7, reads EPEVTQTPSHQVTQMGQEVILRCVPISNHLYFYWYRQILGQKVEFLVSFYNNEISEKSEIFDDQFSVERPDGSNFTLKIRSTKLEDSAMYFCASSEDWIEQYFGPGTRLTVT.

This clone was seen just once. The chain combines TRBV28 with TRBJ1-1, with D unresolved. The germline gives CDR1 MDHEN, CDR2 SYDVKM. The CDR3 runs 14 residues. Trimming left V 1 base short and J 10 bases short, with 16 bases between. The CDR3 is CASSLSGPRARAFF. Here the CDR3 DNA reads TGTGCCAGCAGTTTATCCGGGCCCCGAGCCCGAGCTTTCTTT.

By proportion, this clone is large. The rearrangement links TRBV7-9 to TRBJ2-2, with 9 nucleotides matching TRBD1. CDR3 length: 16 residues. The ends lost 5 bases at V and 1 base at J; junction bases unmatched: 5. Germline CDR1 is SEHNR and CDR2 is FQNEAQ (reference sequence). The CDR3 region is CASSLRQGVNTGELFF. CDR3 sequence (DNA): TGTGCCAGCAGCCTGCGACAGGGGGTGAACACCGGGGAGCTGTTTTTT.

This sequence joins TRBV9 and TRBJ2-3; D call uncertain. This CDR3 has 13 amino acids. Germline V gene data show CDR1 as SGDLS and CDR2 as YYNGEE. V lost 0 bases to trimming and J lost 5 bases, with 7 bases between them. CDR3 protein: CASSVGVIDTQYF. As DNA, the CDR3 is TGTGCCAGCAGCGTAGGGGTGATAGATACGCAGTATTTT.

This chain links TRBV2 with TRBJ2-1; TRBD1 matches at 7 bases. The CDR3 is made up of 11 amino acids. CDR1 SNHLY and CDR2 FYNNEI come from the germline V gene. CDR3 nucleotides: TGTGCACAGGGACAGTACAATGAGCAGTTCTTC. This sequence encodes CAQGQYNEQFF. Based on the CDR3 plus reference TRBV2 and TRBJ2-1, the full variable domain is EPEVTQTPSHQVTQMGQEVILRCVPISNHLYFYWYRQILGQKVEFLVSFYNNEISEKSEIFDDQFSVERPDGSNFTLKIRSTKLEDSAMYFCAQGQYNEQFFGPGTRLTVL.

The CDR3 DNA sequence: TGTGCCTGGAGGCGTACAGGGAACACCGGGGAGCTGTTTTTT. It encodes CAWRRTGNTGELFF. This chain links TRBV30 with TRBJ2-2, with D perhaps matching TRBD1 (5 bases). The V end was cut by 3 bases, the J end by 1 base, with 9 bases between. Looked up from germline, CDR1 is GTSNPN and CDR2 is SVGIG (reference sequence). The CDR3 totals 14 residues.